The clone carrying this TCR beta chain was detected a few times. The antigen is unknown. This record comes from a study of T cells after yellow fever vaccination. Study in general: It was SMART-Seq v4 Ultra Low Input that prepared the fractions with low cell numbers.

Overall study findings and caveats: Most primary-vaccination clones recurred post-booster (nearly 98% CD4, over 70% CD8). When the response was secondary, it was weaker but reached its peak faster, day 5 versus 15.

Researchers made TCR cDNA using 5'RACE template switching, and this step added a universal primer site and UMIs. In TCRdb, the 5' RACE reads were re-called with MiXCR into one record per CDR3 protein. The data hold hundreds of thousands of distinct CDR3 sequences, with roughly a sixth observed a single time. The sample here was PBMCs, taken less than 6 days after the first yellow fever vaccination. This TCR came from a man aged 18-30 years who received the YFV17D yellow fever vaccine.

The chain's CDR3 is CASGGQGYEQYF. Written as DNA, the CDR3 is TGCGCCAGCGGGGGACAGGGATACGAGCAGTACTTC. This chain uses TRBV10-1 with TRBJ2-7; 9 bases agree with TRBD1. CDR1 WNHNN and CDR2 SYGVQD come from the germline V gene (reference sequence). This CDR3 spans 12 amino acids. The V gene end was trimmed by 8 bases and the J gene end by 4 bases; junction bases not matched to a gene: 3.